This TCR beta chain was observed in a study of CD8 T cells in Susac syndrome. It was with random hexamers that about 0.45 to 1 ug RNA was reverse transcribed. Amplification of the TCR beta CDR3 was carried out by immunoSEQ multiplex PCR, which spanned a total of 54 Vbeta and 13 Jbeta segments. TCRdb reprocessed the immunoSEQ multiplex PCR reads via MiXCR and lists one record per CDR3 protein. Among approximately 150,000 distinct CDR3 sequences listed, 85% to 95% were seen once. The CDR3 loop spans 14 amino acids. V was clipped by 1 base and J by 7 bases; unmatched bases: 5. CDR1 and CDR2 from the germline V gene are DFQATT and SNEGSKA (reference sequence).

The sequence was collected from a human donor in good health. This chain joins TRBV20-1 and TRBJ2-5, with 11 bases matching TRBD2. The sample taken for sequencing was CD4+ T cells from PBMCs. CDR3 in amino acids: CSARVAGGRGTQYF. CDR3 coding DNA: TGCAGTGCTAGAGTAGCGGGGGGGCGCGGGACCCAGTACTTC.